The 3 T cell receptor beta chains below were found in one sample sequenced in a study of shared T cell receptors in the human thymus. The table came from immunoSEQ multiplex PCR; TCRdb's copy has only in-frame clones and leaves some out. In the table there are over 450,000 clones, approximately 80% of which are singletons. The same sample was also used in a study of human thymus T cells.

The sequenced material came from thymocytes. Receptor source: a boy in the first two years of life with a congenital heart defect.

This chain links TRBV19 with TRBJ2-1; tentative D call: TRBD2 (5 bases). From germline, CDR1 is LNHDA and CDR2 SQIVND (reference sequence). The CDR3 runs to 16 residues. Trimming took off 6 bases at V and 0 bases at J, with 15 bases between the two ends. The CDR3 DNA reads as TGTGCCAGTAGCAGTCCGCGGAGGTCCTCCTACAATGAGCAGTTCTTC. This encodes CASSSPRRSSYNEQFF.

The V and J genes are TRBV6-5 and TRBJ1-2, with D possibly being TRBD1 (5 bases). In germline, CDR1 is MNHEY, CDR2 SVGAGI. The CDR3 has 14 residues. V was shortened by 6 bases and J by 2 bases, with 13 bases between the two germline ends. The CDR3 DNA reads TGTGCCAGCAGATCCCTGGGGGGGAACTATGGCTACACCTTC. Encoded protein: CASRSLGGNYGYTF.

This clone was counted only a few times. V and J are TRBV4-1 and TRBJ2-7, with D perhaps matching TRBD1 (6 bases). V was cut by 4 bases and J by 9 bases, with 22 bases left in between. The CDR3 is 15 amino acids. Germline CDR1 and CDR2: MGHRA and YSYEKL. Here the CDR3 DNA reads TGCGCCAGCAGCCCCCCGTTGGGGGCTCCCTCCTCGCAGTACTTC. Protein sequence: CASSPPLGAPSSQYF.